The next 17 T cell receptor beta chains were all read from a single sample in a study of shared clonotypes between healthy human individuals (dated by TCRdb to about 2020). Receptor amplification or capture employed the immunoSEQ multiplex PCR assay. Entries here come from immuneACCESS through TCRdb and include only in-frame sequences with V and J called. Some clones fail to appear in such tables; in the studies checked, an unresolved V gene covers under half of the shortfall, and the cause of the remainder is unknown. For this sample the table gives 2 million to 2.5 million clones, of which around 95% were detected only once. 0.1% to 0.15% of the sample is held by the ten biggest clonotypes. Sequencing input: naive CD4+ T cells sorted from blood. The cell subset or site label, as the study defines it: CD45RA+ positively selected. These TCRs come from a man younger than 35 in good health.

V is TRBV14 and J is TRBJ1-5; no clear D. Between the trimmed V and J ends, which lost 0 bases and 7 bases, there was a span of 7 bases. There are 13 residues in the CDR3. Per germline, CDR1 SGHDN and CDR2 FVKESK. The CDR3: CASSQDQSQPQHF. The CDR3 DNA sequence: TGTGCCAGCAGCCAAGATCAGTCACAGCCCCAGCATTTT.

This clone was observed a single time. Other DNA sequences in this specimen translate into the identical CDR3. The chain links TRBV28 to TRBJ1-5; TRBD1 agrees at 8 bases. This CDR3 comprises 14 residues. Per the germline V gene, CDR1 is MDHEN and CDR2 is SYDVKM. V lost 5 bases, J lost 6 bases, and 6 bases stayed unmatched. Here the CDR3 DNA reads TGTGCCAGCAGTCTAGGACAGGGTTTTCAGCCCCAGCATTTT. Encoded protein: CASSLGQGFQPQHF.

The V call is TRBV18, the J call TRBJ2-1; D perhaps matches TRBD2 (5 bases). CDR3 length: 15 residues. The V end lost 3 bases, the J end lost 5 bases, and 14 bases lay between the germline ends. Germline-derived CDR1 and CDR2 are KGHSH and LQKENI. The CDR3 coding sequence is TGTGCCAGCTCACCGGGAGCGGTGGGGAACAATGAGCAGTTCTTC. Translated: CASSPGAVGNNEQFF.

This clone appeared a single time. This rearrangement joins TRBV7-3 to TRBJ2-5, with 13 bases lining up with TRBD2. The CDR3 is 15 residues long. The germline V gene has CDR1 SGHTA and CDR2 FQGTGA. Trimming cost V 2 bases and J 5 bases; bases outside gene matches: 2. In DNA, the CDR3 is TGTGCCAGCAGCTTAGGACTAGCGGGGGTGGAGACCCAGTACTTC. Its translation: CASSLGLAGVETQYF.

J is TRBJ2-3 and V is TRBV9; 9 nucleotides agree with TRBD2. With 3 bases clipped from V and 0 bases from J, the junction kept 5 bases outside the gene matches. CDR1 and CDR2 (germline): SGDLS, YYNGEE. There are 16 residues in the CDR3. The CDR3 here is CASSAGGLASTDTQYF. In nucleotides, the CDR3 is TGTGCCAGCAGCGCCGGAGGACTAGCGAGCACAGATACGCAGTATTTT. Full variable domain (outside the CDR3, taken from reference TRBV9 and TRBJ2-3): DSGVTQTPKHLITATGQRVTLRCSPRSGDLSVYWYQQSLDQGLQFLIQYYNGEERAKGNILERFSAQQFPDLHSELNLSSLELGDSALYFCASSAGGLASTDTQYFGPGTRLTVL.

This chain connects TRBV5-4 to TRBJ2-1; weak D call: TRBD1 (5 bases). The CDR3 is 15 residues long. Per the germline V gene, CDR1 is SGHNT and CDR2 is YYREEE (reference sequence). Trimming removed 0 bases at V and 2 bases at J, with 9 bases between. The CDR3 DNA is TGTGCCAGCAGCTTGGGCCAGGGAACCTACAATGAGCAGTTCTTC. Translation: CASSLGQGTYNEQFF. Drawing the rest from reference TRBV5-4 and TRBJ2-1, the complete variable domain is ETGVTQSPTHLIKTRGQQVTLRCSSQSGHNTVSWYQQALGQGPQFIFQYYREEENGRGNFPPRFSGLQFPNYSSELNVNALELDDSALYLCASSLGQGTYNEQFFGPGTRLTVL.

The chain couples TRBV7-2 to TRBJ2-3; D gene uncertain. This CDR3 region has 12 residues. Trimming took 2 bases from V and 7 from J, leaving 7 bases between them. Germline V gene sequence: CDR1 SGHTA, CDR2 FQGNSA. In DNA, the CDR3 is TGTGCCAGCAGCTTAATAACCTATACGCAGTATTTT. Amino acids: CASSLITYTQYF.

In the case of this clone: This sample includes further DNA sequences coding for the same CDR3. This chain connects TRBV9 to TRBJ2-5; D is uncertain. The length of the CDR3 is 13 residues. Trimming shortened V by 0 bases and J by 2 bases, and 5 bases separated the two germline ends. Per the germline V gene, CDR1 is SGDLS and CDR2 is YYNGEE. Here the CDR3 reads CASSVGQQETQYF. Here the CDR3 DNA reads TGTGCCAGCAGCGTAGGTCAGCAAGAGACCCAGTACTTC.

This chain joins TRBV28 and TRBJ1-1, with TRBD1 matching over 7 bases. The length of the CDR3 is 15 residues. Germline V lookup: CDR1 MDHEN, CDR2 SYDVKM. V shed 3 bases and J 4 bases; nucleotides not matched to a gene: 8. The DNA for the CDR3 is TGTGCCAGCAGTTTGACAGGGTCGGGGGGCACTGAAGCTTTCTTT. This gives the protein CASSLTGSGGTEAFF. Full variable domain (outside the CDR3, taken from reference TRBV28 and TRBJ1-1): DVKVTQSSRYLVKRTGEKVFLECVQDMDHENMFWYRQDPGLGLRLIYFSYDVKMKEKGDIPEGYSVSREKKERFSLILESASTNQTSMYLCASSLTGSGGTEAFFGQGTRLTVV.

The V and J genes are TRBV6-4 and TRBJ2-2, with 9 bases fitting TRBD2. Trimming removed 4 bases from V and 6 bases from J; junction bases left unmatched: 6. From germline, CDR1 is MRHNA and CDR2 SNTAGT. This CDR3 comprises 15 residues. The CDR3 spells CASSGLPSGAGELFF. CDR3 nucleotides: TGTGCCAGCAGTGGTTTGCCTAGCGGGGCCGGGGAGCTGTTTTTT.

The chain employs TRBV19 and TRBJ2-2; 9 bases match TRBD2. The junction had 9 bases not matched to a gene; V was cut back by 10 bases and J by 6 bases. The germline V gene has CDR1 LNHDA and CDR2 SQIVND (reference sequence). The CDR3 runs to 14 residues. The CDR3 DNA follows: TGTGCCACCAGTAGCGGGAGATCTGCCGGGGAGCTGTTTTTT. Translated, it gives CATSSGRSAGELFF.

The V gene is TRBV2, the J gene TRBJ2-7; D is unclear. Germline V CDR1 and CDR2: SNHLY, FYNNEI. Deletions cut 3 bases from V and 7 bases from J, with 13 bases between. This CDR3 spans 13 amino acids. CDR3 DNA sequence: TGTGCCAGCAGTGAGGAGACAATGGGGGAGCAGTACTTC. It encodes CASSEETMGEQYF. Looking up the rest from reference TRBV2 and TRBJ2-7 gives the full variable domain: EPEVTQTPSHQVTQMGQEVILRCVPISNHLYFYWYRQILGQKVEFLVSFYNNEISEKSEIFDDQFSVERPDGSNFTLKIRSTKLEDSAMYFCASSEETMGEQYFGPGTRLTVT.

The chain has TRBV29-1 and TRBJ2-3, with 8 bases lining up with TRBD2. The CDR3 totals 14 residues. V lost 8 bases and J lost 2; bases outside the gene matches: 9. CDR1 is SQVTM and CDR2 is ANQGSEA in the germline V gene. In DNA, the CDR3 is TGCAGCTCTGGGACGGGGGGGACCACAGATACGCAGTATTTT. As protein: CSSGTGGTTDTQYF.

The chain recombines TRBV30 with TRBJ1-2, with no clear D. Per the germline V gene, CDR1 is GTSNPN and CDR2 is SVGIG (reference sequence). This CDR3 has 12 residues. V lost 1 base and J lost 3, with 6 bases in between. CDR3 residues: CAWSENDYGYTF. The CDR3 nucleotides read TGTGCCTGGAGTGAGAATGACTATGGCTACACCTTC.

The chain links TRBV2 to TRBJ1-1, with D possibly matching TRBD1 (6 bases). The CDR3 totals 15 residues. Trimming left V 3 bases short and J 3 bases short, with 14 bases between. Germline CDR1 and CDR2: SNHLY and FYNNEI. The CDR3 bases are TGTGCCAGCAGTGATGGGGGGGCGTTAGACACTGAAGCTTTCTTT. It is translated as CASSDGGALDTEAFF. The variable domain in full, completed from reference TRBV2 and TRBJ1-1, reads EPEVTQTPSHQVTQMGQEVILRCVPISNHLYFYWYRQILGQKVEFLVSFYNNEISEKSEIFDDQFSVERPDGSNFTLKIRSTKLEDSAMYFCASSDGGALDTEAFFGQGTRLTVV.

This chain joins TRBV28 and TRBJ2-5; weak D call: TRBD2 (6 bases). This CDR3 is 15 amino acids long. Trimming pared 2 bases from V and 0 bases from J, leaving 10 bases between. In germline, CDR1 is MDHEN, CDR2 SYDVKM. The CDR3 loop is CASSLTRDYQETQYF. Written as DNA, the CDR3 is TGTGCCAGCAGTTTAACCAGGGACTACCAAGAGACCCAGTACTTC.

V gene TRBV4-3 combines with J gene TRBJ1-4; TRBD1 aligns across 7 bases. The CDR3 covers 15 residues. After removal of 3 bases from V and 7 bases from J, the junction contained 8 bases not matched to a gene. Germline V gives CDR1 LGHNA, CDR2 YSLEER. Written as DNA, the CDR3 is TGCGCCAGCAGCCAGGTAGACAGGGCTCCTGAAAAACTGTTTTTT. Protein sequence: CASSQVDRAPEKLFF.